This passage covers 30 T cell receptor beta chains from one sample sequenced in a study of blood T cells in healthy people across ages (dated by TCRdb to about 2015). Library creation used 5' RACE. Sequencing used an Illumina HiSeq 2500. A second PCR of roughly 7 to 11 cycles was performed with a sample-barcoded 5' primer and a J-beta primer mix. The public reads were quality trimmed at Q25 with fastp and then assembled into clones with MiXCR by TCRdb, keeping productive beta chains. Rows are combined by CDR3 protein, so each entry shows the most common genes and DNA. For this sample there are some 880,000 distinct CDR3 sequences; roughly 34% appear just once. About an eighth of the sample is taken by the ten largest. Sequenced material: blood. The receptors shown here come from a man between 18 and 35 years old in good health.

The rearrangement links TRBV20-1 to TRBJ2-7, with D perhaps TRBD2 (6 bases). Germline CDR1 DFQATT, CDR2 SNEGSKA (reference sequence). V lost 2 bases and J 2 bases, leaving 16 bases between the germline ends. The CDR3 totals 15 residues. The DNA for the CDR3 is TGCAGTGCTAGAACGGGGGTAAAGGACCCCTACGAGCAGTACTTC. Encoded protein: CSARTGVKDPYEQYF.

Regarding this clonotype: A read error is possible here, since a much larger clone lies one base away. The rearrangement uses TRBV5-1 and TRBJ1-2; 8 bases match TRBD1. The length of the CDR3 is 15 residues. Germline V CDR1 and CDR2: SGHRS, YFSETQ. After removal of 4 bases from V and 4 bases from J, the junction contained 9 bases not matched to a gene. The CDR3 bases are TGCGCCAGCAGCGCCGACAGGGGCGCAGGCTATGGCTACACCTTC. It is translated as CASSADRGAGYGYTF.

CDR3 residues: CASSLGVDGVNEQFF. The DNA of the CDR3 is TGTGCCAGCAGCTTAGGGGTGGATGGGGTCAATGAGCAGTTCTTC. The gene calls are TRBV7-6 and TRBJ2-1; D unresolved. The CDR3 has 15 amino acids. Germline CDR1 reads SGHVS; CDR2 reads FNYEAQ. V was clipped by 1 base and J by 6 bases, with 13 bases between them.

Only one count was recorded for this clonotype. The chain joins TRBV7-8 to TRBJ1-5; a weak D match, TRBD1 (6 bases). V was shortened by 5 bases and J by 4 bases, with 18 bases between the two germline ends. Germline lookup yields CDR1 SGHVS and CDR2 FQNEAQ. The CDR3 has 16 amino acids. DNA for the CDR3: TGTGCCAGCAGCCTCCGGGATGGACAGCAGAATCAGCCCCAGCATTTT. Protein sequence: CASSLRDGQQNQPQHF.

This clonotype was observed at least ten times. V is TRBV5-8 and J is TRBJ2-7; 7 bases map to TRBD1. Looked up from germline, CDR1 is SGHTS and CDR2 is YDEGEE. This CDR3 has 14 residues. The junction had 5 bases not matched to a gene; V was cut back by 4 bases and J by 1 base. CDR3: CASSRSTGSYEQYF. CDR3 nucleotide sequence: TGTGCCAGCAGCAGATCGACAGGGTCCTACGAGCAGTACTTC.

The genes are TRBV19 and TRBJ1-1; D perhaps matches TRBD1 (6 bases). Germline CDR1 LNHDA, CDR2 SQIVND (reference sequence). The CDR3 has 14 amino acids. With 7 bases removed from V and 4 bases from J, the gap between germline ends came to 16 bases. The CDR3 sequence is CASTGQPRTTEAFF. Here the CDR3 DNA reads TGTGCCAGTACGGGACAACCCCGGACCACTGAAGCTTTCTTT.

In its sample, this clonotype was seen a few times. The rearrangement uses TRBV5-1 and TRBJ2-3; D is perhaps TRBD1 (6 bases). In germline, CDR1 is SGHRS, CDR2 YFSETQ. V lost 0 bases and J 6 bases, leaving 11 bases between the germline ends. This CDR3 spans 14 amino acids. The CDR3 sequence is CASSLGTDGDTQYF. The DNA of the CDR3 is TGCGCCAGCAGCTTGGGGACAGACGGGGATACGCAGTATTTT. Looking up the rest from reference TRBV5-1 and TRBJ2-3 gives the full variable domain: KAGVTQTPRYLIKTRGQQVTLSCSPISGHRSVSWYQQTPGQGLQFLFEYFSETQRNKGNFPGRFSGRQFSNSRSEMNVSTLELGDSALYLCASSLGTDGDTQYFGPGTRLTVL.

About this clonotype itself: This may stem from a read error, because a much larger clone lies one nucleotide away. This chain joins TRBV12-3 or TRBV12-4 and TRBJ2-4; 10 nucleotides align to TRBD1. The J call is in doubt because the DNA end fits TRBJ2-7 better. This CDR3 region has 14 residues. The CDR3 here is CASSHGTGDYEQYF. CDR3 DNA sequence: TGTGCCAGCAGCCACGGGACAGGGGACTACGAGCAGTACTTC.

This clonotype occurred many times. The chain combines TRBV7-7 with TRBJ2-5; D is tentatively TRBD1 or TRBD2 (5 bases each). CDR3 length: 12 residues. Per the germline V gene, CDR1 is SSHAT and CDR2 is FNYEAQ (reference sequence). V gave up 6 bases and J gave up 5 bases, with 10 bases separating them. CDR3 sequence: CASSRDRETQYF. CDR3 nucleotides: TGTGCCAGCAGTAGGGACCGGGAGACCCAGTACTTC.

This clonotype appeared many times. The CDR3 protein is CASSPRQGGLQETQYF. DNA of the CDR3: TGTGCCAGCAGCCCCCGACAGGGTGGTCTCCAAGAGACCCAGTACTTC. The V call is TRBV12-3 or TRBV12-4, the J call TRBJ2-5, with TRBD1 identical over 7 bases. With 6 bases clipped from V and 1 base from J, the junction kept 11 bases outside the gene matches. This CDR3 comprises 16 residues.

In this sample, this clonotype turned up a few times. The rearrangement joins TRBV3-1 to TRBJ1-2; D unclear. CDR1 is LGHDT, CDR2 YNNKEL, per germline (reference sequence). Trimming shortened V by 1 base and J by 1 base, and 7 bases separated the two germline ends. The CDR3 is made up of 14 amino acids. The CDR3 nucleotides read TGTGCCAGCAGCCAAGGTGGAGTTAACTATGGCTACACCTTC. Amino acids: CASSQGGVNYGYTF.

Ten or more counts support this clonotype. This chain joins TRBV9 and TRBJ1-2, with a possible D match to TRBD1 (5 bases). CDR3 length equals 11 residues. CDR1 is SGDLS and CDR2 is YYNGEE in the germline V gene. The V end was cut by 5 bases, the J end by 5 bases, with 7 bases between. CDR3: CASSAGYGYTF. CDR3 DNA sequence: TGTGCCAGCAGTGCAGGGTATGGCTACACCTTC.

This clonotype appeared a few times. This chain connects TRBV5-1 to TRBJ1-1; D perhaps matches TRBD1 (6 bases). Germline assignment: CDR1 SGHRS and CDR2 YFSETQ. This CDR3 has 14 amino acids. Deletions cut 4 bases from V and 2 bases from J, with 12 bases between. The CDR3 sequence: CASSQDSTNTEAFF. The DNA for the CDR3 is TGCGCCAGCAGCCAGGACAGTACCAACACTGAAGCTTTCTTT.

Comment on this clonotype: A read error may explain this, as a much larger clone is one base away. The chain joins TRBV7-2 to TRBJ2-7; TRBD1 matches at 8 bases. The CDR3 runs to 13 residues. Germline V lookup: CDR1 SGHTA, CDR2 FQGNSA. The CDR3: CDSSKDREYEQYF. CDR3 in DNA: TGTGACAGCAGCAAGGACAGGGAGTACGAGCAGTACTTC.

The sample holds a few counts of this clonotype. V is TRBV6-5 and J is TRBJ1-4, with D possibly matching TRBD1 (5 bases). The germline V gene has CDR1 MNHEY and CDR2 SVGAGI. The CDR3 runs to 14 residues. Trimming shortened V by 0 bases and J by 8 bases, and 10 bases separated the two germline ends. CDR3 sequence: CASSYSRRDEKLFF. The CDR3 DNA follows: TGTGCCAGCAGTTACTCGAGAAGGGACGAAAAACTGTTTTTT.

The chain has TRBV10-3 and TRBJ1-1; the D is unclear. Germline V lookup: CDR1 ENHRY, CDR2 SYGVKD. Trimming left V 8 bases short and J 1 base short, with 5 bases between. The CDR3 extends over 11 amino acids. This CDR3 is CAISSNTEAFF. The CDR3 DNA is TGTGCCATCTCGTCGAACACTGAAGCTTTCTTT.

V gene TRBV4-1 combines with J gene TRBJ2-2, with 9 bases fitting TRBD1. Germline CDR1 MGHRA, CDR2 YSYEKL. Trimming at V came to 5 bases and at J to 4 bases, leaving 5 bases not matched to a gene. This CDR3 has 15 residues. This chain's CDR3 is CASSWGQGVTGELFF. The CDR3, as DNA: TGCGCCAGCAGCTGGGGACAGGGTGTCACCGGGGAGCTGTTTTTT.

This clonotype was seen a few times. The gene calls are TRBV20-1 and TRBJ2-3, with 8 bases lining up with TRBD2. This CDR3 contains 15 residues. V lost 3 bases, J lost 6 bases, and 11 bases stayed unmatched. Germline assignment: CDR1 DFQATT and CDR2 SNEGSKA (reference sequence). The CDR3 nucleotides are TGCAGTGCTAGCCGGCCAGCGGGGGTGGGGGATACGCAGTATTTT. Protein product: CSASRPAGVGDTQYF.

The V and J genes are TRBV6-5 and TRBJ1-4, with unresolved D. Trimming took off 7 bases at V and 7 bases at J, with 7 bases between the two ends. CDR1 and CDR2 (germline): MNHEY, SVGAGI. The CDR3 contains 11 residues. CDR3 residues: CASNLGEKLFF. The CDR3 DNA sequence: TGTGCCAGCAATCTCGGTGAAAAACTGTTTTTT.

The V gene is TRBV5-6, the J gene TRBJ1-1, with D possibly TRBD1 on 5 matching bases. The CDR3 is 15 amino acids. Germline loops: CDR1 SGHDT, CDR2 YYEEEE. Trimming took 2 bases from V and 0 from J, leaving 11 bases between them. CDR3 region: CASSFRGHMNTEAFF. As DNA, the CDR3 is TGTGCCAGCAGCTTTAGGGGCCACATGAACACTGAAGCTTTCTTT.

With regard to this clonotype: A much more abundant neighbour one base away suggests this may be a read error. This chain uses TRBV4-3 with TRBJ1-5; tentatively, D is TRBD1 (5 bases). Germline CDR1 reads LGHNA; CDR2 reads YSLEER. Trimming stripped 1 base from V and 7 bases from J, with 14 bases between. The CDR3 spans 15 residues. The CDR3, as DNA: TGCGCCAGCAGCCAAGGGGGCACCACGGGCCAGCCCCAGCATTTT. Translation: CASSQGGTTGQPQHF.

This sequence joins TRBV7-2 and TRBJ2-2, with a tentative D call TRBD1 (6 bases). This CDR3 spans 16 amino acids. Trimming removed 4 bases at V and 0 bases at J, with 12 bases between. Looked up from germline, CDR1 is SGHTA and CDR2 is FQGNSA. CDR3 sequence: CASSSRQAANTGELFF. The CDR3, as DNA: TGTGCCAGCAGCTCCAGACAGGCAGCGAACACCGGGGAGCTGTTTTTT. The variable domain in full, completed from reference TRBV7-2 and TRBJ2-2, reads GAGVSQSPSNKVTEKGKDVELRCDPISGHTALYWYRQSLGQGLEFLIYFQGNSAPDKSGLPSDRFSAERTGGSVSTLTIQRTQQEDSAVYLCASSSRQAANTGELFFGEGSRLTVL.

Note on this clonotype: At one boundary the junction diverges from the germline segment, which might be a read error. The V and J genes are TRBV2 and TRBJ1-5, with D unresolved. In germline, CDR1 is SNHLY, CDR2 FYNNEI. This CDR3 contains 15 residues. Written as DNA, the CDR3 is TGTGCCAGCAGGGCTCTCGGGAATAGCAATCAGCCCCGGCATTTT. It yields the protein CASRALGNSNQPRHF.

V and J are TRBV20-1 and TRBJ2-7; 9 bases fit TRBD2. The CDR3 is 17 residues long. With 1 base clipped from V and 1 base from J, the junction kept 11 bases outside the gene matches. Germline V lookup: CDR1 DFQATT, CDR2 SNEGSKA (reference sequence). The CDR3 sequence is CSARAQGTSLDSYEQYF. The CDR3 DNA reads as TGCAGTGCTAGAGCCCAGGGGACTAGCCTAGATTCCTACGAGCAGTACTTC.

The rearrangement joins TRBV10-3 to TRBJ1-2; tentative D call: TRBD1 (5 bases). The V gene's germline CDR1 is ENHRY and CDR2 SYGVKD. The CDR3 loop spans 12 amino acids. Between the trimmed V and J ends, which lost 6 bases and 8 bases, there was a span of 13 bases. CDR3 loop: CAIRVRGEGYTF. In nucleotides, the CDR3 is TGTGCCATCAGGGTAAGGGGTGAAGGCTACACCTTC.

A note on this clonotype: This could be a read error, since a much larger clone is one nucleotide away. This chain connects TRBV7-2 to TRBJ1-2; 9 bases line up with TRBD1. The V gene's germline CDR1 is SGHTA and CDR2 FQGNSA. The CDR3 is 13 amino acids. Trimming removed 5 bases from V and 10 bases from J; junction bases left unmatched: 8. CDR3 residues: CASSPGDRDDYTF. The DNA for the CDR3 is TGTGCCAGCAGCCCGGGGGACAGGGATGACTACACCTTC.

This clonotype came up a few times. An end of the junction does not agree with germline; a read error may underlie this. V is TRBV5-1 and J is TRBJ1-2, with TRBD1 identical over 9 bases. Germline CDR1 is SGHRS and CDR2 is YFSETQ. This CDR3 comprises 14 residues. The CDR3 nucleotides are TGTGCCAGCAGCTTAGAGGGACAGGGAGATGGCTACACCTTC. It specifies CASSLEGQGDGYTF.

A few counts support this clonotype. The chain recombines TRBV5-1 with TRBJ2-1, with D perhaps matching TRBD2 (7 bases). There are 16 residues in the CDR3. V dropped 1 base and J dropped 6 bases, with 17 bases sitting between them. Germline V gene sequence: CDR1 SGHRS, CDR2 YFSETQ. Here the CDR3 DNA reads TGCGCCAGCAGCTTGATGATAGGGGGGGCTCTCAATGAGCAGTTCTTC. Protein: CASSLMIGGALNEQFF.

In this sample, this clonotype turned up a few times. This chain links TRBV7-9 with TRBJ2-1; TRBD1 is a possible D gene (6 bases). In germline, CDR1 is SEHNR, CDR2 FQNEAQ (reference sequence). V lost 5 bases and J lost 0, with 11 bases in between. This CDR3 spans 15 amino acids. Written as DNA, the CDR3 is TGTGCCAGCAGCCTCGGGACATACTCCTACAATGAGCAGTTCTTC. As protein: CASSLGTYSYNEQFF.

Comment on this clonotype: A much bigger clone sits one base away, suggesting this may be a read error. V and J are TRBV4-3 and TRBJ2-5; 9 bases are shared with TRBD1. Gene TRBJ2-7 matches the end of the DNA better, so the J call may be wrong. Germline values: CDR1 LGHNA, CDR2 YSLEER. This CDR3 has 16 amino acids. The CDR3 protein is CAGSPSRQGDTYEQYF. CDR3 DNA: TGCGCCGGCAGCCCCTCCCGACAGGGGGATACCTACGAGCAGTACTTC.